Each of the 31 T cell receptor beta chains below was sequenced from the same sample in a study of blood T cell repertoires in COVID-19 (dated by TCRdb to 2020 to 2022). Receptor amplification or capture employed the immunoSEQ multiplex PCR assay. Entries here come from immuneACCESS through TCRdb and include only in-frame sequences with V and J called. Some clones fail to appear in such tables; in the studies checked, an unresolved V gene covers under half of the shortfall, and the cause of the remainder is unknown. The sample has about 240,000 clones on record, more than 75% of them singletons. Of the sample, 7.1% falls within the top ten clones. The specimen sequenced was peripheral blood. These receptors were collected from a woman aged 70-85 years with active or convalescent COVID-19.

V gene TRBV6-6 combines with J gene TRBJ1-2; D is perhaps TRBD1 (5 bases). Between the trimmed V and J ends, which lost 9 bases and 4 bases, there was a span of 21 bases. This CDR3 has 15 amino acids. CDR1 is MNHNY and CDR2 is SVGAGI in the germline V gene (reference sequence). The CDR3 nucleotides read TGTGCCAGTAGGGGTTTGACGGTGGGCGGCTATGGCTACACCTTC. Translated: CASRGLTVGGYGYTF.

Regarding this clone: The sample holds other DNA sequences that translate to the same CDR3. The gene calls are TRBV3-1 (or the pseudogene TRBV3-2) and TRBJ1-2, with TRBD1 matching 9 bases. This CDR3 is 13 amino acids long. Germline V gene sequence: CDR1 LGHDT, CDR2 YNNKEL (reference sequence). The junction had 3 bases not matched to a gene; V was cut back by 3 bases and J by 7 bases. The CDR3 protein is CASSQGQGFGYTF. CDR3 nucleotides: TGTGCCAGCAGCCAGGGACAGGGTTTTGGCTACACCTTC.

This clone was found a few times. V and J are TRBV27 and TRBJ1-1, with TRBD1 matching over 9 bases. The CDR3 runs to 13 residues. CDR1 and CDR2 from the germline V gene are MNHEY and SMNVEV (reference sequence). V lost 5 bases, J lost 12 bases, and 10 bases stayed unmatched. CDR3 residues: CASSRDRDSQTFF. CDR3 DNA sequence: TGTGCCAGCAGTCGGGACAGGGATTCGCAAACTTTCTTT.

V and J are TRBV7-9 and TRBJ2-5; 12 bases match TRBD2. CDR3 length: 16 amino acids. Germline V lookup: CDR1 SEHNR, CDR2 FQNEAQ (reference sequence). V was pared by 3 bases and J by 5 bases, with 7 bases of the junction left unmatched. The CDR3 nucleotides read TGTGCCAGCAGCTTGTGGCTAGCGGGGGGGCCGGAGACCCAGTACTTC. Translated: CASSLWLAGGPETQYF.

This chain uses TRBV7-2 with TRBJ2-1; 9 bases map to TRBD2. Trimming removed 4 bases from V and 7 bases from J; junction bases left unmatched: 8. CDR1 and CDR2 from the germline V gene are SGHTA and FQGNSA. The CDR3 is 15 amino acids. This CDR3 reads CASSSPGLAVNEQFF. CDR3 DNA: TGTGCCAGCAGCTCTCCGGGACTAGCTGTTAATGAGCAGTTCTTC.

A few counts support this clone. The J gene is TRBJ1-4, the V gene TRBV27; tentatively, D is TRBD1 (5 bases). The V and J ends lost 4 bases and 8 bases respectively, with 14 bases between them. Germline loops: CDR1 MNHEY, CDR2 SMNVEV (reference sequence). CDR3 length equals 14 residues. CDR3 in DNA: TGTGCCAGCAGTTCCGCAGGGTTGAGGGAAAAACTGTTTTTT. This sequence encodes CASSSAGLREKLFF.

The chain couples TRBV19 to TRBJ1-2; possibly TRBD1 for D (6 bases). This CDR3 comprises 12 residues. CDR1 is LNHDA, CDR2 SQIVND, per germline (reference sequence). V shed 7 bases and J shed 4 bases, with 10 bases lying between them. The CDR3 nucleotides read TGTGCCAGTACCGGGACACGCTATGGCTACACCTTC. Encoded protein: CASTGTRYGYTF.

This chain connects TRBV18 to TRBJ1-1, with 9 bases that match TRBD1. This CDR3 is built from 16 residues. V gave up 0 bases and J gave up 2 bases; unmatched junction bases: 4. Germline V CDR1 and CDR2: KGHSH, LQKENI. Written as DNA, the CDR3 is TGTGCCAGCTCACCACCGACCACAGGGGGCAACACTGAAGCTTTCTTT. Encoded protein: CASSPPTTGGNTEAFF.

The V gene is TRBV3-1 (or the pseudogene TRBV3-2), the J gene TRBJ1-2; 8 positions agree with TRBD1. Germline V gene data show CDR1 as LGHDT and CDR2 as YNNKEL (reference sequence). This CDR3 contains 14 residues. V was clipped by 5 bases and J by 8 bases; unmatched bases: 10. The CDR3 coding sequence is TGTGCCAGCAGCTCCGTTGACAGGGGAGGAGGCTACACCTTC. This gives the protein CASSSVDRGGGYTF.

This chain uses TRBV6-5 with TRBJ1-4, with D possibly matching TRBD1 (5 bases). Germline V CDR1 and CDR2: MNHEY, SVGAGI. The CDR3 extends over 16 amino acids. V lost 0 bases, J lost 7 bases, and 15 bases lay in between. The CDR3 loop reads CASSYSSGRRGEKLFF. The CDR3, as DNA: TGTGCCAGCAGTTACTCGTCGGGCCGGAGGGGTGAAAAACTGTTTTTT.

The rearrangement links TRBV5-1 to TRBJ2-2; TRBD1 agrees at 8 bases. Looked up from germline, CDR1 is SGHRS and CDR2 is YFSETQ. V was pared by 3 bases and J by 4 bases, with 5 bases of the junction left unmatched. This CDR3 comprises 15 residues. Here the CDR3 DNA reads TGCGCCAGCAGCTCAGGGGGCTCCTTCACCGGGGAGCTGTTTTTT. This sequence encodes CASSSGGSFTGELFF.

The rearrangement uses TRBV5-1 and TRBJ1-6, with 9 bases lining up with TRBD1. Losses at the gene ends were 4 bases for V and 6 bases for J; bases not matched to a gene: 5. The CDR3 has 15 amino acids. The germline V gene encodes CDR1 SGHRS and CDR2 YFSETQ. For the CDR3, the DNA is TGCGCCAGCAGCCCCCAGACAGGGGGTAATTCACCCCTCCACTTT. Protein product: CASSPQTGGNSPLHF.

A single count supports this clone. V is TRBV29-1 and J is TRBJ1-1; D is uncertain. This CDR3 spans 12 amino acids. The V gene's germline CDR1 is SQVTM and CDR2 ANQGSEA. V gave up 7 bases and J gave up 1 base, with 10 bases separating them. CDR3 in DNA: TGCAGCGCTTCCTGGAGGAACACTGAAGCTTTCTTT. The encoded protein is CSASWRNTEAFF.

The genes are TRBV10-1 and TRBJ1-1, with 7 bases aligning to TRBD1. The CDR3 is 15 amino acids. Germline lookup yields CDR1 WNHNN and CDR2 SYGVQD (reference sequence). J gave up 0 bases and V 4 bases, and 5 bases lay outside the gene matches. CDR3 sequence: CASSVGGLMNTEAFF. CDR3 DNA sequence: TGCGCCAGCAGTGTAGGGGGCTTAATGAACACTGAAGCTTTCTTT.

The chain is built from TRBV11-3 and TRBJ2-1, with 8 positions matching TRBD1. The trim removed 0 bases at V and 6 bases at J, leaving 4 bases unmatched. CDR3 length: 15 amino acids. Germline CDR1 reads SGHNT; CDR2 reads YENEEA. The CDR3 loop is CASSLEGDRLNEQFF. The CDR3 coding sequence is TGTGCCAGCAGCTTAGAAGGGGACAGGCTCAATGAGCAGTTCTTC.

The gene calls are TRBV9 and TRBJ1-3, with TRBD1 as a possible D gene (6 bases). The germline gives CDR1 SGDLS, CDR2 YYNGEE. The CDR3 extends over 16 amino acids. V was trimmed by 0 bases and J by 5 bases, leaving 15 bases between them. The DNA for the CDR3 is TGTGCCAGCAGCGTAGGACACAGGGCCGGGCGAAACACCATATATTTT. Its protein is CASSVGHRAGRNTIYF. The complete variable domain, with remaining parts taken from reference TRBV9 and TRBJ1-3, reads DSGVTQTPKHLITATGQRVTLRCSPRSGDLSVYWYQQSLDQGLQFLIQYYNGEERAKGNILERFSAQQFPDLHSELNLSSLELGDSALYFCASSVGHRAGRNTIYFGEGSWLTVV.

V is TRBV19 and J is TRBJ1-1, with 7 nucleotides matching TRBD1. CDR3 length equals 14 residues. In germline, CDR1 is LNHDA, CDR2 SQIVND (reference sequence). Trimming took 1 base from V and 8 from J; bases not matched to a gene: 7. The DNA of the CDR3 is TGTGCCAGTAGTATAGGACAGGGAGTAGGAGAAGCTTTCTTT. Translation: CASSIGQGVGEAFF. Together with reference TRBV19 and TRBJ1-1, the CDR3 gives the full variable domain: DGGITQSPKYLFRKEGQNVTLSCEQNLNHDAMYWYRQDPGQGLRLIYYSQIVNDFQKGDIAEGYSVSREKKESFPLTVTSAQKNPTAFYLCASSIGQGVGEAFFGQGTRLTVV.

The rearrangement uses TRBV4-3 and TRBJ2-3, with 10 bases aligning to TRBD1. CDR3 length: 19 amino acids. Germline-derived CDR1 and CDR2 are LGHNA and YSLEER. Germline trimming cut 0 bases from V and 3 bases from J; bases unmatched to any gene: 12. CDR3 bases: TGCGCCAGCAGCCAAGATCTGAAAGACAGGGGGCTTTTGACAGATACGCAGTATTTT. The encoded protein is CASSQDLKDRGLLTDTQYF.

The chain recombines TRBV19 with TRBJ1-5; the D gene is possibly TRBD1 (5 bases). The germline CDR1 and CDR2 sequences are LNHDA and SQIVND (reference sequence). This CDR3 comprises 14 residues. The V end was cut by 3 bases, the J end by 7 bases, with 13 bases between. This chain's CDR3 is CASSIQGIGQPQHF. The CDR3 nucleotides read TGTGCCAGTAGTATCCAGGGTATTGGACAGCCCCAGCATTTT.

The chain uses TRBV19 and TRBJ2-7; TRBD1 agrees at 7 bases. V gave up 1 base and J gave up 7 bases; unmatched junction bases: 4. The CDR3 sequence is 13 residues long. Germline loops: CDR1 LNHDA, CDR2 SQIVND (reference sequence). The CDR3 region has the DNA TGTGCCAGTAGTATAGGCAGGGGGTATGAGCAGTACTTC. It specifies CASSIGRGYEQYF.

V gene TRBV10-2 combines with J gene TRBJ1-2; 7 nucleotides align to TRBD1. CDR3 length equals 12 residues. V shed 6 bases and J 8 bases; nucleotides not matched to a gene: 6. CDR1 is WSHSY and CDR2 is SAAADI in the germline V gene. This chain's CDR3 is CASSPQGGGYTF. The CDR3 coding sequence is TGCGCCAGCAGCCCCCAAGGGGGCGGCTACACCTTC.

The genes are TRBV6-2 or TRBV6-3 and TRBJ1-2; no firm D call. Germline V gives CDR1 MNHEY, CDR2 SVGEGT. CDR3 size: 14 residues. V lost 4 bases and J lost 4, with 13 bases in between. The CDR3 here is CASSSQVHRYGYTF. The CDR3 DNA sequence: TGTGCCAGCAGTTCCCAGGTACACCGCTATGGCTACACCTTC.

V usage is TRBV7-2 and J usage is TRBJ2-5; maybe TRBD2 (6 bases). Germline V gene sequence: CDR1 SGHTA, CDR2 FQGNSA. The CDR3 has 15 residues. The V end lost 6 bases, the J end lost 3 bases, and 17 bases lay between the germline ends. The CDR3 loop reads CASRSGTPWEETQYF. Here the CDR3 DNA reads TGTGCCAGCAGGTCCGGGACTCCTTGGGAAGAGACCCAGTACTTC.

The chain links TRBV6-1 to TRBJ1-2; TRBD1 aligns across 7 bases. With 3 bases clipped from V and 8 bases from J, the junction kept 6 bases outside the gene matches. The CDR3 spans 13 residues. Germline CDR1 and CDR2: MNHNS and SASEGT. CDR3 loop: CASSEQGGRGYTF. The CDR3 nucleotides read TGTGCCAGCAGTGAGCAGGGGGGCCGGGGCTACACCTTC.

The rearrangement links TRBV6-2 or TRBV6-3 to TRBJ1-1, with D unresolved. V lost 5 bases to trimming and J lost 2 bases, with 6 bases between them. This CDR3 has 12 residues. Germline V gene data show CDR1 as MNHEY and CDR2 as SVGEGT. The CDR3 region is CASSILNTEAFF. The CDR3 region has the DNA TGTGCCAGCAGTATCCTAAACACTGAAGCTTTCTTT.

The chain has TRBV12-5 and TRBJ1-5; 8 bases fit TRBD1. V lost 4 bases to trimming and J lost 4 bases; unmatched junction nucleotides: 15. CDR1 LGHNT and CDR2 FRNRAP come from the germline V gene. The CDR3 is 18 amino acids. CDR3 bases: TGTGCTAGTGGTTGGGTTCCCTCCGGGACAGGACAAAATCAGCCCCAGCATTTT. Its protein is CASGWVPSGTGQNQPQHF.

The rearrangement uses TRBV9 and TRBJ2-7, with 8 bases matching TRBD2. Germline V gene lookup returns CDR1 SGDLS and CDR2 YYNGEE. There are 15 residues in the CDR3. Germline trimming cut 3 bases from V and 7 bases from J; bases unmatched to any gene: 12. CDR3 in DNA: TGTGCCAGCAGCGCAAGCGGGGGCCTGACGTTGGAGCAGTACTTC. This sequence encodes CASSASGGLTLEQYF.

The CDR3 loop is CASSLLLGLAQNEQFF. The DNA of the CDR3 is TGTGCCAGCAGCCTTTTACTTGGACTAGCGCAAAATGAGCAGTTCTTC. The rearrangement uses TRBV7-2 and TRBJ2-1, with 9 bases aligning to TRBD2. Germline V gene data show CDR1 as SGHTA and CDR2 as FQGNSA. The ends lost 5 bases at V and 7 bases at J; junction bases unmatched: 12. This CDR3 spans 16 amino acids.

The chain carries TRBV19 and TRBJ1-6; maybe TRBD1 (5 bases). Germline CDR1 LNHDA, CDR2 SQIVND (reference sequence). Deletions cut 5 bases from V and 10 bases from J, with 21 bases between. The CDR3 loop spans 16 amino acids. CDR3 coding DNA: TGTGCCAGTAGTGGGGGAGGGTACATTGACGGCTCACCCCTCCACTTT. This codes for CASSGGGYIDGSPLHF.

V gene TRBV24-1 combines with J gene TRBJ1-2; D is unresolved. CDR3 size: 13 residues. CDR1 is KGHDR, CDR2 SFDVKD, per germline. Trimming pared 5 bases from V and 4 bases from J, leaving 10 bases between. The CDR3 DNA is TGTGCCACCAGTGGCACAGAGACCTATGGCTACACCTTC. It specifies CATSGTETYGYTF.

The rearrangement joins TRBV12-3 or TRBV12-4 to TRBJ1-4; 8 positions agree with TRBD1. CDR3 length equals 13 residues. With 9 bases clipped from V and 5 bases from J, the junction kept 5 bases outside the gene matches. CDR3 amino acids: CASSRQGNEKLFF. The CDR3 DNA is TGTGCCAGTAGCCGACAGGGGAATGAAAAACTGTTTTTT.